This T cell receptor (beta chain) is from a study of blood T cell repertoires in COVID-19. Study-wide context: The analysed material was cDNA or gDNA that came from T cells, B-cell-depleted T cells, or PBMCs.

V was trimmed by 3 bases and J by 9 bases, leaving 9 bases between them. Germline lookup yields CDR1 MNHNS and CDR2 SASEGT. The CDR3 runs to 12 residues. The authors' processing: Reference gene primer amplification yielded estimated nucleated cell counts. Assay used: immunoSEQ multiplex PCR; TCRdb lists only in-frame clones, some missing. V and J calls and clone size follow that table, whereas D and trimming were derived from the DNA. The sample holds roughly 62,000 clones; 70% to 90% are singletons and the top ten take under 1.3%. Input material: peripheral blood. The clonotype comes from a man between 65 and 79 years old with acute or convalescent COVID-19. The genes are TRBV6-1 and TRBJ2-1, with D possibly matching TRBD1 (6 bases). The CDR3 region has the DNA TGTGCCAGCAGTGACAGGGGTCGTGAGCAGTTCTTC. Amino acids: CASSDRGREQFF.